These T cell receptor beta chains were read from a single sample in a study of blood T cell repertoires in COVID-19. Sequencing used immunoSEQ multiplex PCR; TCRdb keeps in-frame clones, though not all of them. The sample carries hundreds of thousands of clones, about 88% recorded once. The specimen was peripheral blood. These receptors originate from a woman in her 70s with COVID-19, enrolled during active disease. Both conserved end residues are part of each CDR3. D genes are given only for firm matches. Size values are once, few and many counts, or a class for expanded clones, and some rows have none.

>16|TRBV5-5|-|-|TRBJ1-2
CASTPGVSGSPYGYTF
TGTGCCAGCACCCCCGGGGTGTCAGGCTCCCCCTATGGCTACACCTTC
>15|TRBV3-1/TRBV3-2|-|-|TRBJ2-5
CASSPEYSEGETQYF
TGTGCCAGCAGCCCCGAATACAGTGAAGGAGAGACCCAGTACTTC
>10|TRBV30|-|-|TRBJ2-1
CAWAYNEQFF
TGTGCCTGGGCTTACAATGAGCAGTTCTTC
>16|TRBV6-1|-|-|TRBJ2-2
CASSVEGRSNTGELFF
TGTGCCAGCAGTGTAGAAGGCAGGTCGAACACCGGGGAGCTGTTTTTT
>18|TRBV7-2|once|-|TRBJ1-2
CASSVGFPSALVGYGYTF
TGTGCCAGCAGCGTCGGTTTTCCCTCCGCGTTAGTTGGCTATGGCTACACCTTC
>15|TRBV5-1|-|TRBD1|TRBJ1-3
CASSPDREGGNTIYF
TGCGCCAGCAGCCCGGACAGGGAGGGAGGAAACACCATATATTTT
>14|TRBV2|-|TRBD1|TRBJ1-1
CASTPGTANTEAFF
TGTGCCAGCACCCCCGGGACAGCGAACACTGAAGCTTTCTTT
>14|TRBV5-4|-|-|TRBJ2-7
CASSYTLAANEQYF
TGTGCCAGCAGCTACACCCTCGCGGCGAACGAGCAGTACTTC
>15|TRBV19|-|-|TRBJ2-7
CASSADMQKDYEQYF
TGTGCCAGTAGTGCTGACATGCAGAAGGACTACGAGCAGTACTTC
>13|TRBV24-1|-|-|TRBJ1-1
CATSSPAGGKAFF
TGTGCCACCAGCTCCCCGGCCGGGGGAAAAGCTTTCTTT
>16|TRBV5-1|-|TRBD1|TRBJ1-5
CASSLGETGSGQPQHF
TGCGCCAGCAGCTTGGGAGAGACAGGGTCAGGTCAGCCCCAGCATTTT
>12|TRBV2|once|-|TRBJ1-5
CASGGGNQPQHF
TGTGCCAGCGGGGGGGGCAATCAGCCCCAGCATTTT
>16|TRBV6-5|-|-|TRBJ1-6
CASSSYPSSYNSPLHF
TGTGCCAGCAGTTCATATCCCAGCTCCTATAATTCACCCCTCCACTTT
>16|TRBV5-4|-|TRBD1|TRBJ1-2
CASSLGGTGLIYGYTF
TGTGCCAGCAGCTTGGGCGGGACAGGACTAATCTATGGCTACACCTTC
>12|TRBV5-4|-|TRBD1|TRBJ2-1
CASSGDRDEQFF
TGTGCCAGCAGCGGGGACAGGGATGAGCAGTTCTTC
>11|TRBV6-5|-|-|TRBJ2-7
CASSRRDEQYF
TGTGCCAGCAGCCGCCGCGACGAGCAGTACTTC
>14|TRBV5-1|-|TRBD1|TRBJ2-2
CASRGQLNTGELFF
TGCGCCAGCAGGGGACAGCTAAACACCGGGGAGCTGTTTTTT
>14|TRBV3-1/TRBV3-2|-|-|TRBJ1-1
CASSPPGGRTEAFF
TGTGCCAGCAGCCCCCCCGGGGGGCGTACTGAAGCTTTCTTT
>14|TRBV15|once|TRBD1|TRBJ1-5
CATSRGQGRQPQHF
TGTGCCACCAGCAGGGGACAGGGACGCCAGCCCCAGCATTTT
>14|TRBV7-6|-|TRBD2|TRBJ2-7
CASSHSGGAHEQYF
TGTGCCAGCAGCCATAGCGGGGGGGCCCACGAGCAGTACTTC
>14|TRBV6-5|few|TRBD1|TRBJ2-7
CASSRTGDAYEQYF
TGTGCCAGCAGTCGGACAGGGGATGCCTACGAGCAGTACTTC
>14|TRBV19|few|-|TRBJ1-2
CASSRTEVNYGYTF
TGTGCCAGTAGTAGGACAGAAGTAAACTATGGCTACACCTTC
>12|TRBV30|-|-|TRBJ1-5
CAWSLVTGPQHF
TGTGCCTGGAGTCTAGTAACAGGACCCCAGCATTTT
>18|TRBV9|-|TRBD2|TRBJ2-2
CASSVASGGAPNTGELFF
TGTGCCAGCAGCGTAGCTAGCGGGGGGGCCCCGAACACCGGGGAGCTGTTTTTT
>13|TRBV19|-|-|TRBJ2-7
CASSPRTYHEQYF
TGTGCCAGTAGTCCTCGGACTTACCACGAGCAGTACTTC
>17|TRBV5-4|-|TRBD1|TRBJ2-1
CASSYSTIGTGRNEQFF
TGTGCCAGCAGCTATTCGACTATCGGGACAGGGAGGAATGAGCAGTTCTTC
>15|TRBV5-1|once|-|TRBJ2-7
CASSLGWGYAGEQYF
TGCGCCAGCAGCTTGGGGTGGGGCTACGCGGGGGAGCAGTACTTC
>15|TRBV28|-|-|TRBJ2-2
CASSGGAQGTGELFF
TGTGCCAGCAGTGGCGGGGCCCAGGGAACCGGGGAGCTGTTTTTT
>13|TRBV23-1|-|-|TRBJ1-1
CASSLGANTEAFF
TGCGCCAGCAGTCTAGGGGCGAACACTGAAGCTTTCTTT
>15|TRBV24-1|few|TRBD1|TRBJ2-5
CATSDPQGAGETQYF
TGTGCCACCAGTGATCCACAGGGGGCGGGGGAGACCCAGTACTTC
>15|TRBV6-5|-|TRBD1|TRBJ2-1
CASSPGTGGANEQFF
TGTGCCAGCAGTCCCGGGACAGGGGGCGCCAATGAGCAGTTCTTC
>14|TRBV7-9|-|TRBD1|TRBJ1-4
CASSSDRGLEKLFF
TGTGCCAGCAGCTCGGACAGGGGGCTCGAAAAACTGTTTTTT
>15|TRBV9|-|-|TRBJ2-3
CASSVGGTHPDTQYF
TGTGCCAGCAGCGTAGGCGGCACCCACCCAGATACGCAGTATTTT
>17|TRBV7-8|few|-|TRBJ2-7
CASSWGIRDGSSYEQYF
TGTGCCAGCAGCTGGGGGATCCGGGACGGGAGCTCCTACGAGCAGTACTTC
>14|TRBV4-2|-|-|TRBJ1-1
CASSQGGGDREAFF
TGTGCCAGCAGCCAAGGGGGAGGGGACCGAGAAGCTTTCTTT
>14|TRBV21-1|-|-|TRBJ1-6
CASSKGTGNSPLHF
TGTGCCAGCAGCAAAGGGACAGGGAATTCACCCCTCCACTTT
>16|TRBV5-1|-|TRBD2|TRBJ2-3
CASSPGTSGDTDTQYF
TGCGCCAGCAGCCCGGGGACTAGCGGGGACACAGATACGCAGTATTTT
>13|TRBV12-3/TRBV12-4|-|TRBD1|TRBJ1-5
CASSLQGVQPQHF
TGTGCCAGCAGCCTACAGGGGGTCCAGCCCCAGCATTTT
>12|TRBV7-2|-|-|TRBJ1-2
CASSRTVGGYTF
TGTGCCAGCAGCCGGACTGTAGGTGGCTACACCTTC
>15|TRBV4-3|-|TRBD2|TRBJ2-3
CASSQEAGDGDTQYF
TGCGCCAGCAGCCAAGAAGCGGGGGACGGGGATACGCAGTATTTT
>13|TRBV4-3|-|TRBD1|TRBJ1-2
CASSQQGGYGYTF
TGCGCCAGCAGCCAACAGGGGGGCTATGGCTACACCTTC